This T cell receptor beta chain was sequenced in a study of OX40 agonist ivuxolimab in advanced cancers. Study-level information: The dose-escalation cohort had hepatocellular carcinoma, melanoma, renal cell or head and neck cancer. Whole-study findings and limits: With doses of 0.1 to 3.0 mg/kg, CD4+ and CD8+ blood T cells had undergone clonal expansion by week 6.

Concerning this clone itself: Its specificity is unknown.

Trimming at V came to 2 bases and at J to 7 bases, leaving 2 bases not matched to a gene. This CDR3 is built from 14 residues. CDR1 is MNHNS and CDR2 is SASEGT in the germline V gene. Sequenced by immunoSEQ multiplex PCR; TCRdb stores in-frame clones only, minus some. The sample records more than 50,000 clones, about 81% being singletons. The chain links TRBV6-1 to TRBJ1-5, with TRBD1 matching 10 bases. This receptor was taken from an adult with an advanced solid tumor such as melanoma, head and neck, liver or kidney cancer. The starting material was CD4+ or CD8+ T cells sorted from blood, obtained in a trial of the OX40 agonist ivuxolimab. Here the CDR3 DNA reads TGTGCCAGCAGTGAAAGGGACAGGGGCCAGCCCCAGCATTTT. Translating it yields CASSERDRGQPQHF.